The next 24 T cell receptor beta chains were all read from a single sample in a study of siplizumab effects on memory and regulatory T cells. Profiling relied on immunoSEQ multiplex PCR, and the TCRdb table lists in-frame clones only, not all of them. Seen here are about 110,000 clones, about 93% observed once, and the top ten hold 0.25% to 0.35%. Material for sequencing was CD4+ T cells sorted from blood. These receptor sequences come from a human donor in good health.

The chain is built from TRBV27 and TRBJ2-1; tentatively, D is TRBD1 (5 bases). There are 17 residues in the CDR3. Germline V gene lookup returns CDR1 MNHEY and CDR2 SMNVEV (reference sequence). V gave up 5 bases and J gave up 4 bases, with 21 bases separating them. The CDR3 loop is CASSRYGARQTYNEQFF. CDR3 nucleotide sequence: TGTGCCAGCAGTCGCTATGGGGCTCGCCAAACGTACAATGAGCAGTTCTTC.

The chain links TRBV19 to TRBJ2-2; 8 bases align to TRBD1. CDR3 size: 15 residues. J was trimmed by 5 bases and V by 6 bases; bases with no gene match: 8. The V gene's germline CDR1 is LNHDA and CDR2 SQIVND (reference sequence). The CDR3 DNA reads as TGTGCCAGTAGGGACAGGGTTAGAGTTACCGGGGAGCTGTTTTTT. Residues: CASRDRVRVTGELFF.

CDR3 protein: CASSLRQGELGQYF. The CDR3 DNA sequence: TGTGCCAGCAGCTTAAGACAGGGAGAGTTAGGGCAGTACTTC. The V and J genes are TRBV11-2 and TRBJ2-7; 7 bases map to TRBD1. The germline V gene encodes CDR1 SGHAT and CDR2 FQNNGV. The CDR3 has 14 amino acids. Trimming took 2 bases from V and 9 from J; bases not matched to a gene: 10.

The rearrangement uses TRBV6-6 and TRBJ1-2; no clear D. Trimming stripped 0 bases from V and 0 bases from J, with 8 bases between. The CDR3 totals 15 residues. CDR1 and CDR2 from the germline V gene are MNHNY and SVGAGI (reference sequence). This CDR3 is CASSYSSGSNYGYTF. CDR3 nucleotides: TGTGCCAGCAGTTACTCGTCTGGATCTAACTATGGCTACACCTTC.

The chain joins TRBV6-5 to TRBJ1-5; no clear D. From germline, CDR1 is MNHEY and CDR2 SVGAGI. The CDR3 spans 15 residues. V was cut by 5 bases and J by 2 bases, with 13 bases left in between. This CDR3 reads CASSQFGGGNQPQHF. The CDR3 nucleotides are TGTGCCAGCAGTCAGTTCGGCGGCGGCAATCAGCCCCAGCATTTT.

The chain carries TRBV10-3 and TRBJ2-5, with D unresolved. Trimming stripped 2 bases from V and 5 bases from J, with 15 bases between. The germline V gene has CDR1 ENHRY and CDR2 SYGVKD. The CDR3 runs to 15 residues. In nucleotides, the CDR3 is TGTGCCATCAGTGAGGGATCTCTGGAGAGGGAGACCCAGTACTTC. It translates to CAISEGSLERETQYF.

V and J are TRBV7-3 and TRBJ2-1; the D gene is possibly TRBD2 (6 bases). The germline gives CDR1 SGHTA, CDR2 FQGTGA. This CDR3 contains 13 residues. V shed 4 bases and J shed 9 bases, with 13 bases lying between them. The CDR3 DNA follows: TGTGCCAGCAGCTCAGGGAGGACGACTGAGCAGTTCTTC. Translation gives CASSSGRTTEQFF.

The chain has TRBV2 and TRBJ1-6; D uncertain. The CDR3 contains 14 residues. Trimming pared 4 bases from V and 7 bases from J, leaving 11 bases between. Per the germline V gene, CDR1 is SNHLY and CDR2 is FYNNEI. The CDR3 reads CASSVGPKNSPLHF. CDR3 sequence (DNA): TGTGCCAGCAGTGTAGGGCCGAAGAATTCACCCCTCCACTTT.

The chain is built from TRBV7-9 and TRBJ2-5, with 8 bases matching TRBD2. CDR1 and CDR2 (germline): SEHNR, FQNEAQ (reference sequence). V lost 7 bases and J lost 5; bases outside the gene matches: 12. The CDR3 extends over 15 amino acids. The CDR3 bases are TGTGCCAGCAACCCCGGACTAGCCATGGGGGAGACCCAGTACTTC. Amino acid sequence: CASNPGLAMGETQYF.

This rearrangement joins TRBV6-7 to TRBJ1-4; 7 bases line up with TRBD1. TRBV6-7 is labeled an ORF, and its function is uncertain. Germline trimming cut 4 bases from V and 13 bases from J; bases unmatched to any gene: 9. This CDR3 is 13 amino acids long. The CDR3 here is CASSSHPGGRLFF. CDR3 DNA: TGTGCCAGCAGTTCACACCCAGGGGGGAGACTGTTTTTT.

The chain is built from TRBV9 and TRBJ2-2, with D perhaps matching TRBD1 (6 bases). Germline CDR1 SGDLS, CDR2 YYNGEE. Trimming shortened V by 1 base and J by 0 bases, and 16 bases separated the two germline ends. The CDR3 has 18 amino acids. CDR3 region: CASSVLPGTFANTGELFF. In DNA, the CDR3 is TGTGCCAGCAGCGTATTGCCCGGGACATTCGCGAACACCGGGGAGCTGTTTTTT.

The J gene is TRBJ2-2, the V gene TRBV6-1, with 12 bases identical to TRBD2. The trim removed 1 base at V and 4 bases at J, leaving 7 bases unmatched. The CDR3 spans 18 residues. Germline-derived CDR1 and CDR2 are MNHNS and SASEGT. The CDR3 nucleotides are TGTGCCAGCAGTGAAGGGGCTAGCGGGAGGGATATCACCGGGGAGCTGTTTTTT. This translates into CASSEGASGRDITGELFF.

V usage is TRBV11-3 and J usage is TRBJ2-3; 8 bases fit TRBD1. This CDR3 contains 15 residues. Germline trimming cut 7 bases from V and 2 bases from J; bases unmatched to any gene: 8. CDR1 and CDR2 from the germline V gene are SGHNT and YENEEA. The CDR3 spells CASKQGESATDTQYF. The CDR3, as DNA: TGTGCCAGCAAACAGGGGGAGTCCGCCACAGATACGCAGTATTTT.

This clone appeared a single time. The CDR3 bases are TGCGCCAGCAGTGAGTCCGGGGGTTACAATCAGCCCCAGCATTTT. Encoded protein: CASSESGGYNQPQHF. The rearrangement uses TRBV10-2 and TRBJ1-5, with a possible D match to TRBD1 (5 bases). The CDR3 covers 15 residues. With 0 bases removed from V and 3 bases from J, the gap between germline ends came to 9 bases. Germline V lookup: CDR1 WSHSY, CDR2 SAAADI.

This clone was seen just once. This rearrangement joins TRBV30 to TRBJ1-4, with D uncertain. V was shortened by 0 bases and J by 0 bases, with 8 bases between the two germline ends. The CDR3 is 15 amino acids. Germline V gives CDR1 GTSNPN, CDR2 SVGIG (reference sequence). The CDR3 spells CAWSVDVATNEKLFF. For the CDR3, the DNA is TGTGCCTGGAGTGTAGACGTAGCAACTAATGAAAAACTGTTTTTT.

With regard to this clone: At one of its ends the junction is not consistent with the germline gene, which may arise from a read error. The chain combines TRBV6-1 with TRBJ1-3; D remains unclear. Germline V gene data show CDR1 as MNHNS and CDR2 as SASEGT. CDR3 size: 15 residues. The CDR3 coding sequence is TGTGCGAGCAGCGAGCAAATCAGCTCTGGAAACACCATATATTTT. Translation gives CASSEQISSGNTIYF.

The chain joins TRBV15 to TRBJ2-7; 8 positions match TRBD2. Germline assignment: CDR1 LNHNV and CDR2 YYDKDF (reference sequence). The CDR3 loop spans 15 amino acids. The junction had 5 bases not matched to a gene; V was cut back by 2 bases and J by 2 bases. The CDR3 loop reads CATSRSTSAAYEQYF. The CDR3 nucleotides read TGTGCCACCAGCAGATCGACTAGCGCGGCCTACGAGCAGTACTTC.

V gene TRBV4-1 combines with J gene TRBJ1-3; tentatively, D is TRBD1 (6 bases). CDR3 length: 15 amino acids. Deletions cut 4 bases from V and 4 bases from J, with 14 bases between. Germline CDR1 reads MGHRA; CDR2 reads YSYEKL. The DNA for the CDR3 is TGCGCCAGCAGCCTCCTCGGCCAGGGGGGAAACACCATATATTTT. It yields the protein CASSLLGQGGNTIYF.

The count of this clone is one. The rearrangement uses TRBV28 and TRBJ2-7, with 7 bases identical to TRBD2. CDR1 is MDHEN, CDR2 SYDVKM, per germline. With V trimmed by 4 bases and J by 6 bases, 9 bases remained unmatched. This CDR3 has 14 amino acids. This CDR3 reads CASSSAGSAVEQYF. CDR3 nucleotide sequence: TGTGCCAGCAGTTCAGCGGGGTCCGCCGTCGAGCAGTACTTC.

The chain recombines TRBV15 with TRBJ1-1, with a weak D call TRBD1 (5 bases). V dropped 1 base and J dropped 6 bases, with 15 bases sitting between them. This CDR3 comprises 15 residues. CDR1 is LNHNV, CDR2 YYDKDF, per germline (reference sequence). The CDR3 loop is CATSRGNGRESEAFF. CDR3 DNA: TGTGCCACCAGCAGAGGCAACGGCAGGGAATCTGAAGCTTTCTTT. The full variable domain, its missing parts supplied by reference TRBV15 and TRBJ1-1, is DAMVIQNPRYQVTQFGKPVTLSCSQTLNHNVMYWYQQKSSQAPKLLFHYYDKDFNNEADTPDNFQSRRPNTSFCFLDIRSPGLGDTAMYLCATSRGNGRESEAFFGQGTRLTVV.

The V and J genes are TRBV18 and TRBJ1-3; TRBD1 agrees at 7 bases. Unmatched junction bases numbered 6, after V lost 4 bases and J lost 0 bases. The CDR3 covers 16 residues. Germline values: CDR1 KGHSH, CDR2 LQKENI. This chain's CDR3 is CASSRTTGDSGNTIYF. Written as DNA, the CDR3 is TGTGCCAGCTCACGGACAACAGGGGACTCTGGAAACACCATATATTTT. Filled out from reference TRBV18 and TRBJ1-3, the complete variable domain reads NAGVMQNPRHLVRRRGQEARLRCSPMKGHSHVYWYRQLPEEGLKFMVYLQKENIIDESGMPKERFSAEFPKEGPSILRIQQVVRGDSAAYFCASSRTTGDSGNTIYFGEGSWLTVV.

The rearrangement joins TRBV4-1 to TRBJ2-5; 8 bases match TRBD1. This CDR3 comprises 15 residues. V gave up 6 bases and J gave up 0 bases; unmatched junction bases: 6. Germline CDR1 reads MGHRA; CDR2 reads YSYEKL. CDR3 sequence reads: CASSGNRGDQETQYF. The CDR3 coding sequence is TGCGCCAGCAGTGGAAACAGGGGGGACCAAGAGACCCAGTACTTC.

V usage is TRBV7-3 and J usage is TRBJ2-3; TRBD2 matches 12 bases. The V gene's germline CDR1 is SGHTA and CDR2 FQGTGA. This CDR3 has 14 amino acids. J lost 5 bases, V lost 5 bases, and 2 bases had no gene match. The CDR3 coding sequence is TGTGCCAGCAGCCCGGGACTAGCGGGAGATACGCAGTATTTT. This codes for CASSPGLAGDTQYF.

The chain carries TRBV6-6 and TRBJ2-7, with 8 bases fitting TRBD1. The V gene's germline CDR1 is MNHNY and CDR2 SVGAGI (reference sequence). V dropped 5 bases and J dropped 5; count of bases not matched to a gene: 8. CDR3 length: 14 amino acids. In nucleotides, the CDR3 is TGTGCCAGCAGTCCTCGGGACAGGTCGAACGAGCAGTACTTC. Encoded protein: CASSPRDRSNEQYF.